These T cell receptor beta chains were read from a single sample in a study of CD4+ T cells in melanoma. The method was immunoSEQ multiplex PCR; TCRdb's version includes in-frame clones alone and lacks a portion of them. This sample has roughly 52,000 clones, with roughly 69% found just once. Source material: tumor tissue. These receptors came from a human donor with melanoma. Each CDR3 is given with its conserved first and last residue. Each record gives: D gene, V gene, J gene, clone size, CDR3 DNA, CDR3 protein. The D gene is left open where the match is weak. Clone size, where shown, is once, few, many, or a class for clones that have expanded.

>.|TRBV10-1|TRBJ2-7|.
TGCGCCAGCAGTGTCGCAACAGGGTCCGAGCAGTACTTC
CASSVATGSEQYF
>.|TRBV5-4|TRBJ1-1|.
TGTGCCAGCAGCCGAGCTACAGTGAACACTGAAGCTTTCTTT
CASSRATVNTEAFF
>.|TRBV6-5|TRBJ2-7|.
TGTGCCAGCAGTTACTCGGGGGGAGGGGGCGCGGGAGAGCAGTACTTC
CASSYSGGGGAGEQYF
>.|TRBV30|TRBJ2-1|many
TGTGCCTTCCTGGACAGTAACAATGAGCAGTTCTTC
CAFLDSNNEQFF
>.|TRBV30|TRBJ2-3|.
TGTGCCTGGAGTGTCGGCAGGACCCACACAGATACGCAGTATTTT
CAWSVGRTHTDTQYF
>.|TRBV7-9|TRBJ1-1|.
TGTGCCAGCAGCAGATTCCGGGGGGCGAGGGACACTGAAGCTTTCTTT
CASSRFRGARDTEAFF
>.|TRBV7-9|TRBJ2-2|.
TGTGCCAGCAGATACAGCACCGGGGAGCTGTTTTTT
CASRYSTGELFF
>.|TRBV11-3|TRBJ2-3|.
TGTGCCAGCAGCTTGGGGGGGGCCCCCACAGATACGCAGTATTTT
CASSLGGAPTDTQYF
>.|TRBV19|TRBJ2-7|once
TGTGCCAGTAGCCGGGACGCATACGAGCAGTACTTC
CASSRDAYEQYF
>TRBD1|TRBV10-3|TRBJ1-1|.
TGTGCCATCAGACCGCAGGGGGCGCGGACTGAAGCTTTCTTT
CAIRPQGARTEAFF
>TRBD1|TRBV30|TRBJ1-5|.
TGTGCCTGGAGTCCTTCTCCGGACAGGGAGCCCTATCAGCCTCAGCATTTT
CAWSPSPDREPYQPQHF
>TRBD1|TRBV5-1|TRBJ1-1|.
TGCGCCAGCTCGGGACAGGGGGCTACTGAAGCTTTCTTT
CASSGQGATEAFF
>.|TRBV27|TRBJ2-6|.
TGTGCCAGCAGTTTAGACAGCCCTTCTGGGGCCAACGTCCTGACTTTC
CASSLDSPSGANVLTF
>TRBD1|TRBV5-1|TRBJ2-1|.
TGCGCCAGCAGCCCACCGGGACAGTATGTTTATGAGCAGTTCTTC
CASSPPGQYVYEQFF
>.|TRBV27|TRBJ2-2|.
TGTGCCAGCAGTTACCGGACAGCCGGCACCGGGGAGCTGTTTTTT
CASSYRTAGTGELFF
>TRBD2|TRBV28|TRBJ2-7|few
TGTGCCAGCAGTTTATTCCCTAGCGGGGGGACCTACGAGCAGTACTTC
CASSLFPSGGTYEQYF
>TRBD1|TRBV7-2|TRBJ1-1|.
TGTGCCAGCAGCCGACAGGGGAACACTGAAGCTTTCTTT
CASSRQGNTEAFF
>TRBD1|TRBV4-1|TRBJ1-1|.
TGCGCCAGCAGCCTCGCGATCCGGGACAGGGGACGGGTGAACACTGAAGCTTTCTTT
CASSLAIRDRGRVNTEAFF
>.|TRBV21-1|TRBJ2-7|.
TGTGCCTTCCGGGACATCTACTCCTACGAGCAGTACTTC
CAFRDIYSYEQYF
>.|TRBV19|TRBJ1-6|many
TGTGCCAGTACTCCCAGGGACAAGAATTCACCCCTCCACTTT
CASTPRDKNSPLHF
>TRBD1|TRBV5-1|TRBJ2-2|.
TGCGCCAGCAGCTTCCGGGACAGGGGGGAGCTGTTTTTT
CASSFRDRGELFF
>.|TRBV5-5|TRBJ2-3|.
TGTGCCAGCAGCGGGGGACTGGGAGGCACAGATACGCAGTATTTT
CASSGGLGGTDTQYF
>TRBD2|TRBV7-9|TRBJ2-1|few
TGTGCCAGCAGCTTTACAGCGGGGGTGAACAATGAGCAGTTCTTC
CASSFTAGVNNEQFF
>.|TRBV2|TRBJ1-1|.
TGTGCCAGCAGTTTAACAGGGTTCTATATGAACACTGAAGCTTTCTTT
CASSLTGFYMNTEAFF
>TRBD2|TRBV5-1|TRBJ2-7|once
TGCGCCAGCAGCTTGGCGTCCGGGGGGGACGAGCAGTACTTC
CASSLASGGDEQYF
>.|TRBV7-2|TRBJ1-5|.
TGTGCCAGCAGCTTAACCAATCAGCCCCAGCATTTT
CASSLTNQPQHF
>.|TRBV9|TRBJ1-1|.
TGTGCCAGCAGTCGAATTATGAACACTGAAGCTTTCTTT
CASSRIMNTEAFF
>TRBD1|TRBV4-1|TRBJ2-7|.
TGCGCCAGCAGCCAGACTCCGACAGGGGACTACGAGCAGTACTTC
CASSQTPTGDYEQYF
>.|TRBV4-3|TRBJ1-1|few
TGCGCCAGCAGCCGGCTCGGCGGAATGAACACTGAAGCTTTCTTT
CASSRLGGMNTEAFF
>.|TRBV25-1|TRBJ2-7|.
TGTGCCAGCAGTGGGGCGGGACAGAGCTACGAGCAGTACTTC
CASSGAGQSYEQYF
>TRBD1|TRBV7-9|TRBJ1-1|many
TGTGCCAGCAGCCCCGGGGACAGGGGCACTGAAGCTTTCTTT
CASSPGDRGTEAFF
>.|TRBV6-5|TRBJ1-4|.
TGTGCCAGCACGGATGCCGGCAATGAAAAACTGTTTTTT
CASTDAGNEKLFF
>.|TRBV28|TRBJ2-7|.
TGTGCCAGCAGTTCATACTACGAGCAGTACTTC
CASSSYYEQYF
>.|TRBV4-2|TRBJ2-5|.
TGTGCCAGCAGCCAAGGGGCTGAGACCCAGTACTTC
CASSQGAETQYF
>.|TRBV5-1|TRBJ1-3|.
TGCGCCAGCAGCTCACCGGGAGAAGGAAACACCATATATTTT
CASSSPGEGNTIYF
>TRBD1|TRBV4-1|TRBJ1-1|.
TGCGCCAGCAGCCAGGTGGGACAGCTTGAAGCTTTCTTT
CASSQVGQLEAFF
>TRBD1|TRBV2|TRBJ1-4|.
TGTGCCAGCAGGGAAGACAGGGGTTCTAATGAAAAACTGTTTTTT
CASREDRGSNEKLFF
>.|TRBV7-6|TRBJ1-5|.
TGTGCCAGCAGCCCCATTGCAGGGAATCAGCCCCAGCATTTT
CASSPIAGNQPQHF
>TRBD2|TRBV5-1|TRBJ2-3|.
TGCGCCAGCAGCCTCGCCCCCGGGACTAGCATGGTAGATACGCAGTATTTT
CASSLAPGTSMVDTQYF
>.|TRBV11-2|TRBJ1-6|many
TGTGCCAGCAGCTTATATATCGACAGTCTGTTCACCCTCCACTTT
CASSLYIDSLFTLHF
>.|TRBV25-1|TRBJ1-6|.
TGTGCCAGCAGTGGTGCCCTCGGTTCACCCCTCCACTTT
CASSGALGSPLHF
>TRBD1|TRBV18|TRBJ2-7|few
TGTGCCAGCTCGCCCTACCGGGACAGCCACGAGCAGTACTTC
CASSPYRDSHEQYF
>.|TRBV9|TRBJ2-5|medium-sized
TGTGCCAGCAGCGAGGCAGCAGGTGAAGAGACCCAGTACTTC
CASSEAAGEETQYF
>.|TRBV7-9|TRBJ1-1|.
TGTGCCAGCAGCTTCTCTGCTGAAGCTTTCTTT
CASSFSAEAFF
>.|TRBV27|TRBJ2-2|.
TGTGCCAGCAGTTTAACCCGGATAGGGGAGCTGTTTTTT
CASSLTRIGELFF